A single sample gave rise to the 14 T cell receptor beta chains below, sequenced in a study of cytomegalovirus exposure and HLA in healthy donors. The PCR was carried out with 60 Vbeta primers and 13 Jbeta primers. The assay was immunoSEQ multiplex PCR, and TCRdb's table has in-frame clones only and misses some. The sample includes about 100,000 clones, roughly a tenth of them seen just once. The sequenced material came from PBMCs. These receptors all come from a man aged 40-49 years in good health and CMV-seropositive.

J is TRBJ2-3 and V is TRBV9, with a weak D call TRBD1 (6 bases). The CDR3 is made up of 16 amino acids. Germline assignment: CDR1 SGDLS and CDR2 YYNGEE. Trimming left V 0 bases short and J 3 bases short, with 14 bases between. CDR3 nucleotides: TGTGCCAGCAGCGTAGGACCGGGAAGGGGGACAGATACGCAGTATTTT. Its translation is CASSVGPGRGTDTQYF.

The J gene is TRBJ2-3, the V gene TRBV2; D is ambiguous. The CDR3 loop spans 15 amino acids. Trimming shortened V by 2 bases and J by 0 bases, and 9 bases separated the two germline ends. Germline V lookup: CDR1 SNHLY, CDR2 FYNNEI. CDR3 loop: CASSESSTSTDTQYF. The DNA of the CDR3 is TGTGCCAGCAGTGAATCATCTACTAGCACAGATACGCAGTATTTT.

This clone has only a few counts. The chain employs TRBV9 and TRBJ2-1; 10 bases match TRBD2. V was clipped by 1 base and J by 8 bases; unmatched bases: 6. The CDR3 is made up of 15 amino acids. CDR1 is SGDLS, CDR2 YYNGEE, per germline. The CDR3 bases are TGTGCCAGCAGCGTATATGGCCTAGCGGGAGATGAGCAGTTCTTC. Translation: CASSVYGLAGDEQFF.

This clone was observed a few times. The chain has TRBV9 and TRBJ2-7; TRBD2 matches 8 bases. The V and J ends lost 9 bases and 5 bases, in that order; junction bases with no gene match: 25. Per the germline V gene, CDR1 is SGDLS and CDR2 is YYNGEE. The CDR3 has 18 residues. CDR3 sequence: CATSTGTRRKRESHEQYF. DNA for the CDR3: TGTGCCACCTCAACCGGGACCCGAAGGAAGCGGGAGTCACACGAGCAGTACTTC.

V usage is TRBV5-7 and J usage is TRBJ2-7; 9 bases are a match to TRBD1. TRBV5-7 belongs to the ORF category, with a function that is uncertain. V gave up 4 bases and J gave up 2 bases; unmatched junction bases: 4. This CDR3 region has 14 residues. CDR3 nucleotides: TGTGCCAGCAGCGTGGGACAGGGTACCTACGAGCAGTACTTC. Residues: CASSVGQGTYEQYF.

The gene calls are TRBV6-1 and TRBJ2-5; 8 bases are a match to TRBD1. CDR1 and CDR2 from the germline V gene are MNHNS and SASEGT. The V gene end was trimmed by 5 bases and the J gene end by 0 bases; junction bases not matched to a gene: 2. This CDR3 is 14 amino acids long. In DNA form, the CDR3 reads TGTGCCAGCAGTTGGACAGGGTACCAAGAGACCCAGTACTTC. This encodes CASSWTGYQETQYF.

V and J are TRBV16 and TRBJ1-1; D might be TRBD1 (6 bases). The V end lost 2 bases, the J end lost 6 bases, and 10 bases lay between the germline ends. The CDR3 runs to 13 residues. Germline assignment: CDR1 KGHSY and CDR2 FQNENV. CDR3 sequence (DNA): TGTGCCAGCAGCCAAGGGGGCTTCGCTGAAGCTTTCTTT. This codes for CASSQGGFAEAFF. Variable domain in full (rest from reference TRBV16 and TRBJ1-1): GEEVAQTPKHLVRGEGQKAKLYCAPIKGHSYVFWYQQVLKNEFKFLISFQNENVFDETGMPKERFSAKCLPNSPCSLEIQATKLEDSAVYFCASSQGGFAEAFFGQGTRLTVV.

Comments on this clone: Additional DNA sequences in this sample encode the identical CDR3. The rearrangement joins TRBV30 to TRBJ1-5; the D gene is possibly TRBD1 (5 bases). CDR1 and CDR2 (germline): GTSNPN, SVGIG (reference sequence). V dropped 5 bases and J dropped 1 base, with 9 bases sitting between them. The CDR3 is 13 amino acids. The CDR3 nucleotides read TGTGCCTGGTCAGGGAAGAGCAATCAGCCCCAGCATTTT. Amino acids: CAWSGKSNQPQHF.

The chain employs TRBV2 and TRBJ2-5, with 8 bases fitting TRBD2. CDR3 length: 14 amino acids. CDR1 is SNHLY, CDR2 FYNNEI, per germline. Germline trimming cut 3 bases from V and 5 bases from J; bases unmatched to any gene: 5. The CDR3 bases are TGTGCCAGCAGTGATCTAGCGGGTCCTGAGACCCAGTACTTC. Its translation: CASSDLAGPETQYF.

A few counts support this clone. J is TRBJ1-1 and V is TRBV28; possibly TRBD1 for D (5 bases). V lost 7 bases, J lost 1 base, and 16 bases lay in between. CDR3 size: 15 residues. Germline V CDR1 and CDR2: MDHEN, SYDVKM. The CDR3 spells CASNTGGGGNTEAFF. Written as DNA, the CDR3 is TGTGCCAGCAACACGGGTGGGGGGGGGAACACTGAAGCTTTCTTT.

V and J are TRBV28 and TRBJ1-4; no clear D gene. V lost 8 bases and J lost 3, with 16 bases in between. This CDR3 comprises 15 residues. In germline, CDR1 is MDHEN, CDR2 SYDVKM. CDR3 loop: CASGLPGQANEKLFF. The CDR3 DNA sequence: TGTGCCAGCGGATTGCCTGGGCAGGCTAATGAAAAACTGTTTTTT.

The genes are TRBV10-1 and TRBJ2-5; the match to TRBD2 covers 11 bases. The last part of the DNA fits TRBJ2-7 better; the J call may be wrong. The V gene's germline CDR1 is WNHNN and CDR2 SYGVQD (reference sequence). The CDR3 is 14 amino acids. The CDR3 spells CASSPSGRTNEQYF. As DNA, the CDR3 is TGCGCCAGCAGCCCTAGCGGGAGGACCAACGAGCAGTACTTC.

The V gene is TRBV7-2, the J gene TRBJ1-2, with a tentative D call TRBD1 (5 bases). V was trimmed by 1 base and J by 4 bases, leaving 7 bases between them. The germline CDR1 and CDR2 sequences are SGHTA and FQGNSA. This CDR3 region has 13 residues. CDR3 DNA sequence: TGTGCCAGCAGCTTAGGGGGCCCCTATGGCTACACCTTC. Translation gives CASSLGGPYGYTF.

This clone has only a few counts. The chain's CDR3 is CASSVGRSNYGYTF. The CDR3 DNA sequence: TGTGCCAGCAGCGTAGGGCGGAGTAACTATGGCTACACCTTC. This chain uses TRBV9 with TRBJ1-2, with D hard to call. CDR1 SGDLS and CDR2 YYNGEE come from the germline V gene. V was shortened by 0 bases and J by 1 base, with 7 bases between the two germline ends. The CDR3 length is 14 residues. Full variable domain (outside the CDR3, taken from reference TRBV9 and TRBJ1-2): DSGVTQTPKHLITATGQRVTLRCSPRSGDLSVYWYQQSLDQGLQFLIQYYNGEERAKGNILERFSAQQFPDLHSELNLSSLELGDSALYFCASSVGRSNYGYTFGSGTRLTVV.